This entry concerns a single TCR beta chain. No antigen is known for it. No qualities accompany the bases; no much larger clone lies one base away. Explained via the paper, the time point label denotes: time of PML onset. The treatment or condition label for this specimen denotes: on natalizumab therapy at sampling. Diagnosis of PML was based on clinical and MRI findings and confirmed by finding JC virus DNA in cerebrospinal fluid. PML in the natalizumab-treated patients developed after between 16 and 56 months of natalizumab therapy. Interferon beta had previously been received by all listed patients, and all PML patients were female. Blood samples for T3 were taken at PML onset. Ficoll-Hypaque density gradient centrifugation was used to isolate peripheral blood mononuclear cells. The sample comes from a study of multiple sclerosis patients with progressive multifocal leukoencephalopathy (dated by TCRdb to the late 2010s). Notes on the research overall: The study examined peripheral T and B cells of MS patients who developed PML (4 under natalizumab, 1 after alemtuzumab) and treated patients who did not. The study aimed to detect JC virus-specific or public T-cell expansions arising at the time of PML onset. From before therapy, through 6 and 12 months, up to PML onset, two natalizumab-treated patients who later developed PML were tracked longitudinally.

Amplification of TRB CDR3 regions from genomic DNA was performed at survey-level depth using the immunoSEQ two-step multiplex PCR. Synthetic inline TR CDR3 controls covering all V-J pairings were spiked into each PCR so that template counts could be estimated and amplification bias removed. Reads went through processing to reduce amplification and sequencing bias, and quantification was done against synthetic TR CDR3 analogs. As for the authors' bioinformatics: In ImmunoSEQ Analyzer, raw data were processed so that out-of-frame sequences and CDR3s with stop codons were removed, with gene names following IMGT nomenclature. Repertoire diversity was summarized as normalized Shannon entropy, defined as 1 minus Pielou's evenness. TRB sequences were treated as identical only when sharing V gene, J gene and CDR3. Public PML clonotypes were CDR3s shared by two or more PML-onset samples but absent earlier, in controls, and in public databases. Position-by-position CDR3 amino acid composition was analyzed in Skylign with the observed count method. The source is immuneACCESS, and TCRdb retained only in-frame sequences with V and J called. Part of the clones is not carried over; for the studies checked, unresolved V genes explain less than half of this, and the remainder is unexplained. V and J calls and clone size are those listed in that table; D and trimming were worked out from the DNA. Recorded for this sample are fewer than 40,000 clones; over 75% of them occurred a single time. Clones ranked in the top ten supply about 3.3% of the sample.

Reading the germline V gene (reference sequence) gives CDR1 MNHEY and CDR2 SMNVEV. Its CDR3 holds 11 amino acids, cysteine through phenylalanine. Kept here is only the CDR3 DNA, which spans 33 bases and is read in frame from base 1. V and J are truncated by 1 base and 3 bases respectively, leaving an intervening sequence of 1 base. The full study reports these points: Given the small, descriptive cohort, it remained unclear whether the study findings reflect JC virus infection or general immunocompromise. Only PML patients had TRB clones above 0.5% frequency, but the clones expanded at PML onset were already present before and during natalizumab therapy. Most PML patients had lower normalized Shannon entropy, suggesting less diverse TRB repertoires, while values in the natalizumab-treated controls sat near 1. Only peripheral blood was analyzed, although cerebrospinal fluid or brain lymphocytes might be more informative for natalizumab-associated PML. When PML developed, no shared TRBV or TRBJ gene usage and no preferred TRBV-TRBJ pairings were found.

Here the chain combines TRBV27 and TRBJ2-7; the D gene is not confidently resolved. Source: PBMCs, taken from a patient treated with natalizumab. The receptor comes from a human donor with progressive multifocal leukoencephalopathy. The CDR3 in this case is CASSLFYEQYF. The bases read TGTGCCAGCAGTTTATTCTACGAGCAGTACTTC.